Following are 16 T cell receptor beta chains from one sample sequenced in a study of blood T cell repertoires in COVID-19. Sequencing was performed with immunoSEQ multiplex PCR; in TCRdb, only in-frame clones are kept and a portion is missing. This repertoire shows about 170,000 clones, 70% to 85% found once; its top ten account for roughly 19%. The sequenced material came from PBMCs or T cells enriched from blood (not recorded which). The source of these receptors is a woman in her 70s in a cohort exposed to, infected with or recovered from COVID-19 (not recorded which).

This clone was detected once. The gene calls are TRBV5-1 and TRBJ2-3; D unclear. CDR1 is SGHRS, CDR2 YFSETQ, per germline. The CDR3 runs to 14 residues. V was trimmed by 0 bases and J by 0 bases, leaving 5 bases between them. DNA for the CDR3: TGCGCCAGCAGCTTGGCGCAGAGCACAGATACGCAGTATTTT. It yields the protein CASSLAQSTDTQYF.

The chain combines TRBV2 with TRBJ1-6; 12 bases line up with TRBD1. Germline values: CDR1 SNHLY, CDR2 FYNNEI. Trimming cost V 8 bases and J 10 bases; bases outside gene matches: 9. The CDR3 length is 15 residues. CDR3 amino acids: CASVRDRGRGSPLHF. The CDR3, as DNA: TGTGCCAGCGTCCGGGACAGGGGGCGCGGATCACCCCTCCACTTT.

In this sample, this clone turned up a few times. This chain uses TRBV4-2 with TRBJ2-7; 9 bases are shared with TRBD2. V gave up 0 bases and J gave up 0 bases; unmatched junction bases: 9. The CDR3 runs to 18 residues. Per germline, CDR1 LGHNA and CDR2 YNFKEQ. The CDR3 here is CASSQEFSGSASSYEQYF. The CDR3 coding sequence is TGTGCCAGCAGCCAAGAATTTAGCGGGAGTGCGAGCTCCTACGAGCAGTACTTC.

With respect to this clone: Within the sample, other DNA sequences also encode this same CDR3. J is TRBJ2-7 and V is TRBV25-1, with D maybe TRBD1 (6 bases). The CDR3 loop spans 12 amino acids. Germline lookup yields CDR1 MGHDK and CDR2 SYGVNS. V lost 5 bases to trimming and J lost 3 bases, with 8 bases between them. The CDR3 DNA is TGTGCCAGCAGTTTGGACAGCTACGAGCAGTACTTC. Translated, it gives CASSLDSYEQYF.

The chain combines TRBV7-9 with TRBJ1-1, with 9 bases fitting TRBD1. Trimming took 5 bases from V and 11 from J; bases not matched to a gene: 6. The CDR3 runs to 12 residues. Per the germline V gene, CDR1 is SEHNR and CDR2 is FQNEAQ (reference sequence). This CDR3 reads CASSLTGGEAFF. The CDR3 bases are TGTGCCAGCAGCCTCACAGGGGGCGAGGCTTTCTTT.

The CDR3 sequence is CSVGGDRAHYGYTF. The CDR3 DNA is TGCAGCGTGGGGGGGGACAGGGCCCATTATGGCTACACCTTC. The chain is built from TRBV29-1 and TRBJ1-2; 9 nucleotides align to TRBD1. Germline CDR1 and CDR2: SQVTM and ANQGSEA. The CDR3 is 14 amino acids. V dropped 6 bases and J dropped 5; count of bases not matched to a gene: 10. The full variable domain, completed using reference TRBV29-1 and TRBJ1-2, is SAVISQKPSRDICQRGTSLTIQCQVDSQVTMMFWYRQQPGQSLTLIATANQGSEATYESGFVIDKFPISRPNLTFSTLTVSNMSPEDSSIYLCSVGGDRAHYGYTFGSGTRLTVV.

The V call is TRBV28, the J call TRBJ1-1, with D maybe TRBD1 (5 bases). Trimming stripped 6 bases from V and 7 bases from J, with 12 bases between. Germline V CDR1 and CDR2: MDHEN, SYDVKM. This CDR3 has 12 amino acids. In DNA, the CDR3 is TGTGCCAGCAGCCCAAGACAGTTTGAAGCTTTCTTT. It is translated as CASSPRQFEAFF.

The chain links TRBV5-1 to TRBJ2-7, with D maybe TRBD2 (6 bases). The CDR3 is 14 residues long. The ends were cut back, 0 bases at V and 3 bases at J, with 10 bases in the middle. CDR1 is SGHRS, CDR2 YFSETQ, per germline. In DNA, the CDR3 is TGCGCCAGCAGCTTGGTCCGGAGGGACTACGAGCAGTACTTC. This encodes CASSLVRRDYEQYF.

For the CDR3, the DNA is TGCGCCAGCAGCACCGGCGCGGTGGGGGCAGCCTACAATGAGCAGTTCTTC. It translates to CASSTGAVGAAYNEQFF. V gene TRBV5-1 combines with J gene TRBJ2-1; perhaps TRBD1 as D (6 bases). The V gene lost 4 bases and the J gene lost 2 bases, with 19 bases spanning the gap. This CDR3 has 17 residues. Germline CDR1 is SGHRS and CDR2 is YFSETQ.

This rearrangement joins TRBV11-3 to TRBJ2-1, with 14 bases fitting TRBD2. CDR3 size: 20 residues. Germline V CDR1 and CDR2: SGHNT, YENEEA. The J segment lost 1 base and the V segment lost 0 bases, leaving 8 bases of the junction unmatched. The DNA for the CDR3 is TGTGCCAGCAGCTTAGAAATGGGGACTAGCGGGAGTTGGTCCTACAATGAGCAGTTCTTC. This sequence encodes CASSLEMGTSGSWSYNEQFF.

This clone is a singleton in its sample. The V and J genes are TRBV19 and TRBJ2-3; weak D call: TRBD2 (6 bases). V was cut by 6 bases and J by 0 bases, with 10 bases left in between. Germline V gives CDR1 LNHDA, CDR2 SQIVND (reference sequence). The CDR3 spans 14 residues. The CDR3 sequence: CASRGGISTDTQYF. CDR3 nucleotide sequence: TGTGCCAGTAGGGGCGGGATAAGCACAGATACGCAGTATTTT.

The chain carries TRBV2 and TRBJ2-7, with a tentative D call TRBD2 (5 bases). Germline-derived CDR1 and CDR2 are SNHLY and FYNNEI. Deletions cut 5 bases from V and 3 bases from J, with 8 bases between. The CDR3 covers 12 residues. CDR3 DNA sequence: TGTGCCAGCAGTACCGGGATCTACGAGCAGTACTTC. It encodes CASSTGIYEQYF.

The J gene is TRBJ2-7, the V gene TRBV7-8; 7 bases match TRBD2. J gave up 2 bases and V 1 base, and 11 bases lay outside the gene matches. This CDR3 contains 17 residues. Germline V gene data show CDR1 as SGHVS and CDR2 as FQNEAQ. CDR3 amino acids: CASSLEPGWDYPYEQYF. The CDR3 nucleotides are TGTGCCAGCAGCTTAGAACCCGGATGGGACTACCCCTACGAGCAGTACTTC.

In its sample, this clone was seen a few times. This chain uses TRBV5-1 with TRBJ1-2, with 7 bases lining up with TRBD1. Germline assignment: CDR1 SGHRS and CDR2 YFSETQ. CDR3 length: 15 residues. V lost 4 bases and J lost 4; bases outside the gene matches: 10. The CDR3 here is CASSPNRQGAYGYTF. For the CDR3, the DNA is TGCGCCAGCAGCCCCAACCGACAGGGAGCCTATGGCTACACCTTC.

J is TRBJ1-6 and V is TRBV2; 7 positions agree with TRBD1. The germline V gene has CDR1 SNHLY and CDR2 FYNNEI. V was clipped by 6 bases and J by 9 bases; unmatched bases: 11. The CDR3 totals 15 residues. In DNA form, the CDR3 reads TGTGCCAGCAGCCTCAGGACAGGAACGGGTTCACCCCTCCACTTT. Protein sequence: CASSLRTGTGSPLHF. Supplemented by reference TRBV2 and TRBJ1-6, the full variable domain reads EPEVTQTPSHQVTQMGQEVILRCVPISNHLYFYWYRQILGQKVEFLVSFYNNEISEKSEIFDDQFSVERPDGSNFTLKIRSTKLEDSAMYFCASSLRTGTGSPLHFGNGTRLTVT.

About this clone itself: An end of the junction differs from the germline gene, which may be a read error. The CDR3 loop is CASSFASDRGVNF. CDR3 nucleotide sequence: TGTGCCAGCAGTTTCGCTTCAGACAGGGGGGTGAACTTC. The rearrangement uses TRBV12-3 or TRBV12-4 and TRBJ2-7, with 9 bases that match TRBD1. The CDR3 extends over 13 amino acids.